Here is one TCR beta chain with its context. The antigen is unknown. This entry comes from a study of ipilimumab plus nivolumab after autologous stem cell transplantation. The CDR3 extends over 17 amino acids. Germline CDR1 SGHTA, CDR2 FQGNSA. J was trimmed by 3 bases and V by 5 bases; bases with no gene match: 11. Broader study findings: Authors suggest TCR repertoire, Treg phenotype and gut microbiota support further study.

The assay was immunoSEQ multiplex PCR, and TCRdb's table has in-frame clones only and misses some. The sample shows roughly 25,000 clones, 86% of them seen only once. Starting 14 to 28 days after autologous transplant, ipilimumab 1 mg/kg was given. Through week 26, nivolumab 3 mg/kg IV was given weeks 1, 4, 7, 10, then biweekly. Sequenced material: PBMCs, taken in a trial of ipilimumab plus nivolumab as post-transplant consolidation. This rearrangement joins TRBV7-2 to TRBJ2-3, with 10 bases identical to TRBD2. This TCR derives from a male donor with diffuse large B-cell lymphoma. The CDR3: CASSPLPSGLATDTQYF. The CDR3 nucleotides are TGTGCCAGCAGCCCTTTACCCTCGGGACTAGCGACAGATACGCAGTATTTT.